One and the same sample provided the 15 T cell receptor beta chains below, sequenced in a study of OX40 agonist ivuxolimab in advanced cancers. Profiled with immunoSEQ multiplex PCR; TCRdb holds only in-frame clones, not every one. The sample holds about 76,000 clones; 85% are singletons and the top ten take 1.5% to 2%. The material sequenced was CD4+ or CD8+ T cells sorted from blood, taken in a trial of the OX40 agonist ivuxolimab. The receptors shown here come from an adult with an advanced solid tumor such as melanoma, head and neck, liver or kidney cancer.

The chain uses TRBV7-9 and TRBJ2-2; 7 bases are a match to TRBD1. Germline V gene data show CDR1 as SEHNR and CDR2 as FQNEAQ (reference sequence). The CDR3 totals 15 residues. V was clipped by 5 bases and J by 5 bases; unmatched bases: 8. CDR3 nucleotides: TGTGCCAGCAGCAGCCCGGACAGGCGAACCGGGGAGCTGTTTTTT. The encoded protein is CASSSPDRRTGELFF.

In nucleotides, the CDR3 is TGTGCCAGCAGCCTAGGGGCGGGGTCCCTCCACTTT. It encodes CASSLGAGSLHF. V and J are TRBV7-3 and TRBJ1-6; a possible D gene is TRBD1 (5 bases). Germline V lookup: CDR1 SGHTA, CDR2 FQGTGA. The ends were cut back, 5 bases at V and 14 bases at J, with 13 bases in the middle. This CDR3 is 12 amino acids long.

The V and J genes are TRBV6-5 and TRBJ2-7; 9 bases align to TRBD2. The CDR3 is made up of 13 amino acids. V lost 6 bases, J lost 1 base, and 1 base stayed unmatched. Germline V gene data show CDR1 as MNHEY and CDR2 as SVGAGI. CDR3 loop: CASRRGGSYEQYF. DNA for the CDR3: TGTGCCAGCAGGCGGGGGGGATCCTACGAGCAGTACTTC.

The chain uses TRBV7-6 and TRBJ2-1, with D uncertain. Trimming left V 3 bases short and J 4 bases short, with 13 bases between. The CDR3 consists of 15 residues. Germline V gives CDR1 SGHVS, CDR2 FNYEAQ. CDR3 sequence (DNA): TGTGCCAGCAGCTTGCGGCAGGTTAGTTACAATGAGCAGTTCTTC. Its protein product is CASSLRQVSYNEQFF.

The CDR3 region has the DNA TGTGCCAGCAGCGTATTTGAGAGTCCGTCCTACGAGCAGTACTTC. It translates to CASSVFESPSYEQYF. V gene TRBV9 combines with J gene TRBJ2-7; D remains ambiguous. The CDR3 length is 15 residues. V lost 1 base, J lost 1 base, and 12 bases lay in between. The germline CDR1 and CDR2 sequences are SGDLS and YYNGEE.

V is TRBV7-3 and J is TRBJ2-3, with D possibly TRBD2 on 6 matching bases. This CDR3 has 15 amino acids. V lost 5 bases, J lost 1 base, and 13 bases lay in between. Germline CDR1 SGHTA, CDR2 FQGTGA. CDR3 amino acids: CASSPSGTRTDTQYF. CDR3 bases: TGTGCCAGCAGCCCTAGTGGGACTCGCACAGATACGCAGTATTTT.

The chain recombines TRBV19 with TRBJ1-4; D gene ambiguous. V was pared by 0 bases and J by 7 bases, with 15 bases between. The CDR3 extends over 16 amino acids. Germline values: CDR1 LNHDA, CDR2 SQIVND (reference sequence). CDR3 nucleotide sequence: TGTGCCAGTAGTATAGATGGGGTGCGAGCGAGTGAAAAACTGTTTTTT. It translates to CASSIDGVRASEKLFF. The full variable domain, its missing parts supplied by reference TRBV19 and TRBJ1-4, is DGGITQSPKYLFRKEGQNVTLSCEQNLNHDAMYWYRQDPGQGLRLIYYSQIVNDFQKGDIAEGYSVSREKKESFPLTVTSAQKNPTAFYLCASSIDGVRASEKLFFGSGTQLSVL.

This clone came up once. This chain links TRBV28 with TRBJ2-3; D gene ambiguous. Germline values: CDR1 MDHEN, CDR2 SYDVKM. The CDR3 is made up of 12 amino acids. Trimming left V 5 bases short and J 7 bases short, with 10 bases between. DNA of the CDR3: TGTGCCAGCAGTAACACCTTTTATACGCAGTATTTT. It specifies CASSNTFYTQYF.

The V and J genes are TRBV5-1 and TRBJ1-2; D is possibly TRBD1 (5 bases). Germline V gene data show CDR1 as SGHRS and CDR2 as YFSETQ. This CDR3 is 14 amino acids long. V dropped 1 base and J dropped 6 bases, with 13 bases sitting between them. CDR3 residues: CASSLLQGRNGYTF. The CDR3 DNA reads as TGCGCCAGCAGCTTGCTTCAGGGTAGGAATGGCTACACCTTC.

This CDR3 reads CASSVGEQETQYF. CDR3 coding DNA: TGTGCCAGCAGCGTTGGGGAACAAGAGACCCAGTACTTC. The gene calls are TRBV9 and TRBJ2-5; unclear D gene. Germline CDR1 and CDR2: SGDLS and YYNGEE. This CDR3 is 13 amino acids long. V shed 2 bases and J shed 2 bases, with 7 bases lying between them.

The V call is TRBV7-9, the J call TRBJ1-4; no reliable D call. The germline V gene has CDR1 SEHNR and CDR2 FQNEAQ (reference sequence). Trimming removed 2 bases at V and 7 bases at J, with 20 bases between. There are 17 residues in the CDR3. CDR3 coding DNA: TGTGCCAGCAGCTTAACGACCGGACGGGAGTGGGCTGAAAAACTGTTTTTT. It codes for CASSLTTGREWAEKLFF.

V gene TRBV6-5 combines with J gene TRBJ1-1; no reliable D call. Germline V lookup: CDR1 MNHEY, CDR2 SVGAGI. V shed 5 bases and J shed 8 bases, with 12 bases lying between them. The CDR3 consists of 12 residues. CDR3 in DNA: TGTGCCAGCAGTCCTCGAGGACGGGAAGCTTTCTTT. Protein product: CASSPRGREAFF.

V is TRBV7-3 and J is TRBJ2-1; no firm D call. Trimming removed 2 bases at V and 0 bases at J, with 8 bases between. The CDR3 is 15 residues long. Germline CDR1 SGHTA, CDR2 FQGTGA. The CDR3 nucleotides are TGTGCCAGCAGCTTACGCAGGAGCTCCTACAATGAGCAGTTCTTC. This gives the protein CASSLRRSSYNEQFF.

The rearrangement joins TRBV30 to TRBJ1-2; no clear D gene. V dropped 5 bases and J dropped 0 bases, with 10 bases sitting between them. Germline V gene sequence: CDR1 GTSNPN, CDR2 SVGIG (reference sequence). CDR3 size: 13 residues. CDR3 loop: CAWCAQTNYGYTF. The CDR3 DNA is TGTGCCTGGTGTGCACAGACTAACTATGGCTACACCTTC.

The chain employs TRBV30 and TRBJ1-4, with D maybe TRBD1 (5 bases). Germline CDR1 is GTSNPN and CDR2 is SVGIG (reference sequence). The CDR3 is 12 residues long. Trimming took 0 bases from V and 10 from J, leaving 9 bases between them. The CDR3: CAWSVGQGKLFF. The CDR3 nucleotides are TGTGCCTGGAGTGTAGGTCAGGGAAAACTGTTTTTT.